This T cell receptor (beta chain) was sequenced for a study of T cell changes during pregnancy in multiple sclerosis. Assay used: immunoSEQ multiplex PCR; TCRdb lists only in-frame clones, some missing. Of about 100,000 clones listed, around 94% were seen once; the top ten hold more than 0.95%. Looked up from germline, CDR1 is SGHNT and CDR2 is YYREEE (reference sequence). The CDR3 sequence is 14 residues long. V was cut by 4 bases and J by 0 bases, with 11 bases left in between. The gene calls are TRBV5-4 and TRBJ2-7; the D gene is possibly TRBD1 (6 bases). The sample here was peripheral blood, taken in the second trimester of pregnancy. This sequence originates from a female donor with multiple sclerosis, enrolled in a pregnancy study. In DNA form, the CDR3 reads TGTGCCAGCAGCCCCGGACAGAGCTCCTACGAGCAGTACTTC. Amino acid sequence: CASSPGQSSYEQYF.